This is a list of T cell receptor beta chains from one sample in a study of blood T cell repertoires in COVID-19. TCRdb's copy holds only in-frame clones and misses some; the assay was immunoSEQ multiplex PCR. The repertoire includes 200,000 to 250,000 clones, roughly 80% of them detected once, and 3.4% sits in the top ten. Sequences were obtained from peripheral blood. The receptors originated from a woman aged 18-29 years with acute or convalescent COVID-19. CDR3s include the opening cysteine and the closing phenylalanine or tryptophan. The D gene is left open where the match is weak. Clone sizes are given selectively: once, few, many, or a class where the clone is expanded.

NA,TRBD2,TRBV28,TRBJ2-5,TGTGCCAGTAGTAGCGGGTCCCTTCAAGAGACCCAGTACTTC,CASSSGSLQETQYF
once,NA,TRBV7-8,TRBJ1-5,TGTGCCAGCAGCCCCCCGGGGAGTAGCAATCAGCCCCAGCATTTT,CASSPPGSSNQPQHF
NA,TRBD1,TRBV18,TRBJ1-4,TGTGCCAGCTCACCGGACAGGGTAAATGAAAAACTGTTTTTT,CASSPDRVNEKLFF
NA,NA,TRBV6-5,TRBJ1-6,TGTGCCAGCAGCCGGGGGTTCTATAATTCACCCCTCCACTTT,CASSRGFYNSPLHF
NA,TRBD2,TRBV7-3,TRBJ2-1,TGTGCCAGCAGCTCCTCTTCTAGCGGGAGTGATGAGCAGTTCTTC,CASSSSSSGSDEQFF
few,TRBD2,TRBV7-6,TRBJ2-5,TGTGCCAGCAGCGCGCCTAGCGGGAGGACCCAAGAGACCCAGTACTTC,CASSAPSGRTQETQYF
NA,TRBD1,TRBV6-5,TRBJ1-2,TGTGCCAGCAGAACGACAGGGGGGGACTATGGCTACACCTTC,CASRTTGGDYGYTF
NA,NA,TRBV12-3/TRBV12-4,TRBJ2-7,TGTGCCAGCAGTCGACAGACTCTCTACGAGCAGTACTTC,CASSRQTLYEQYF
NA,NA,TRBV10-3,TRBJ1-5,TGTGCCATCAGCGACACAGGGATCGACAATCAGCCCCAGCATTTT,CAISDTGIDNQPQHF
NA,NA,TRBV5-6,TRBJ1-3,TGTGCCAGCAGCCGGTATACAGGGTTCGGAAACACCATATATTTT,CASSRYTGFGNTIYF
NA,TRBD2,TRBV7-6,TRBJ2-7,TGTGCCAGCAGCTTAGAAACTAGCGGGAGGGATTACGAGCAGTACTTC,CASSLETSGRDYEQYF
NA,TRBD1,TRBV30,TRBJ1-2,TGTGCCTGGCGGCTCCGGGACAGGCTTAACTATGGCTACACCTTC,CAWRLRDRLNYGYTF
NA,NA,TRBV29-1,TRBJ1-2,TGCAGCGTTGACGACAGGACGTACACCTTC,CSVDDRTYTF
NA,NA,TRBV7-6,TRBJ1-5,TGTGCCAGCAGCCTCGGACAGCCCCCAGAGTACCAGCATTTT,CASSLGQPPEYQHF
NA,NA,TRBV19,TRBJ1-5,TGTGCCAGTAGTATCCCAAATCAGCCCCAGCATTTT,CASSIPNQPQHF
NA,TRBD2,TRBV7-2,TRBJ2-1,TGTGCCAGCAGCTCACAATATACTAGCGACGAGCAGTTCTTC,CASSSQYTSDEQFF
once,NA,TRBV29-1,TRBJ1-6,TGCAGCGTTACGGACAGAGATAATTCACCCCTCCACTTT,CSVTDRDNSPLHF
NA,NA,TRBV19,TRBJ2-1,TGTGCCAGTAGTGGGGCGGTGCTACCCCGTTACAATGAGCAGTTCTTC,CASSGAVLPRYNEQFF
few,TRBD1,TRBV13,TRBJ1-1,TGTGCCAGCAGCCTCGGGACAGGGGGCTTCCTCACTGAAGCTTTCTTT,CASSLGTGGFLTEAFF
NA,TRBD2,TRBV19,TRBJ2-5,TGTGCCAGTAGCCTGGGGACTAGCCTCAAAGAGACCCAGTACTTC,CASSLGTSLKETQYF
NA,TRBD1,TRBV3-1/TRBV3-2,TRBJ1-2,TGTGCCAGCAGCCACGCCGGACAGGGCTATGGCTACACCTTC,CASSHAGQGYGYTF
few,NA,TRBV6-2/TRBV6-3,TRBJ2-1,TGTGCCAGCAGTTACTCCCTAGATCGACTCCTCTACAATGAGCAGTTCTTC,CASSYSLDRLLYNEQFF
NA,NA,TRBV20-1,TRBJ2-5,TGCAGTGCTAGAGAGGAGGAGACCCAGTACTTC,CSAREEETQYF
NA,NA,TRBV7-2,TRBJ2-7,TGTGCCAGCAGCTCGGTTAGCGCCTCCTACGAGCAGTACTTC,CASSSVSASYEQYF
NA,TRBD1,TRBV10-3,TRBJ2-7,TGTGCCATCAGTGAGTCCGGTCGATACAGGGGTTCCTACGAGCAGTACTTC,CAISESGRYRGSYEQYF
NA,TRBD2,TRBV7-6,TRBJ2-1,TGTGCCAGCAGCTTAGAGGCGAGCGGGAGAGATGGTATCGATGAGCAGTTCTTC,CASSLEASGRDGIDEQFF
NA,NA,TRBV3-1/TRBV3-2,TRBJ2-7,TGTGCCAGCAGCCAATTGCAGCAAAAATCAGGGCTCGAGCAGTACTTC,CASSQLQQKSGLEQYF
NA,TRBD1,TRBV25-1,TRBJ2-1,TGTGCCAGCAGTGAAACCGCGACAGGGTTCAACAATGAGCAGTTCTTC,CASSETATGFNNEQFF
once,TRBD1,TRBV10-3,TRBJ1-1,TGTGCCATCAGTGGACAGGGTTCAGCTTTCTTT,CAISGQGSAFF
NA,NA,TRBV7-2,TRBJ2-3,TGTGCCAGCAGCCAACCCTTACAGGTGACCACAGATACGCAGTATTTT,CASSQPLQVTTDTQYF
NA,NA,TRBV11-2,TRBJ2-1,TGTGCCAGCAGCTTTACCTACAATGAGCAGTTCTTC,CASSFTYNEQFF
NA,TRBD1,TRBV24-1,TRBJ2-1,TGTGCCACCAGTGGTCCTCCGGGACAGGGGATCCCCAATGAGCAGTTCTTC,CATSGPPGQGIPNEQFF
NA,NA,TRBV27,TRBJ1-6,TGTGCCAGCAGCATGACTCGGGGGGCGCTTTCACCCCTCCACTTT,CASSMTRGALSPLHF
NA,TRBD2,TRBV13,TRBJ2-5,TGTGCCAGCAGCTTAGCACTAGCGGGAGGTGAGACCCAGTACTTC,CASSLALAGGETQYF
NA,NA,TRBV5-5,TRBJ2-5,TGTGCCAGCAGCCCCCTCCCCTCGTACCAAGAGACCCAGTACTTC,CASSPLPSYQETQYF
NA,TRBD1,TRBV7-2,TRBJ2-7,TGTGCCAGCAGCTTAGGGGGCAGGGGGTACGAGCAGTACTTC,CASSLGGRGYEQYF
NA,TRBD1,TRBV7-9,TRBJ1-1,TGTGCCAGCAGCTTACCCGGGACAGGGGGCTCGGGCACTGAAGCTTTCTTT,CASSLPGTGGSGTEAFF
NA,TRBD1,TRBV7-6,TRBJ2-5,TGTGCCAGCAGCACCCAAGGTGTGGGACAGGGGGAGACCCAGTACTTC,CASSTQGVGQGETQYF
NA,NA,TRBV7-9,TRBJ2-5,TGTGCCAGCAGCCTAGAGCGGGAGACCCAGTACTTC,CASSLERETQYF
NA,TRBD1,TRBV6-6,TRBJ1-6,TGTGCCAGCAGTTACTTACAGGGGGGTTCACCCCTCCACTTT,CASSYLQGGSPLHF
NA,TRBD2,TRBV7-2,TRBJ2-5,TGTGCCAGCAGTCGGACTAGCGTGTTTCAAGAGGCCCAGTACTTC,CASSRTSVFQEAQYF
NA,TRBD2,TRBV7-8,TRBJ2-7,TGTGCCAGCAGCTTAGCCGGGAGGGACTACGAGCAGTACTTC,CASSLAGRDYEQYF
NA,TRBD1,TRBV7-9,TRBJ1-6,TGTGCCAGCAGGCTGACAGGGACGGGGAATTCACCCCTCCACTTT,CASRLTGTGNSPLHF
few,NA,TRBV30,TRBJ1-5,TGTGCCTGGAGTGGCGGGCGCAATCAGCCCCAGCATTTT,CAWSGGRNQPQHF